This is a list of T cell receptor beta chains from one sample in a study of beta chain features in type 1 diabetes. The protocol was immunoSEQ multiplex PCR, while the TCRdb copy is restricted to in-frame clones and leaves out a portion. The repertoire consists of about 900,000 clones, with roughly 17% occurring once and the leading ten covering 0.023%. Sequenced input: naive CD4+ T cells from blood. All receptors come from a woman aged 18-35 years in good health. Both conserved end residues are part of each CDR3. D genes are given only for firm matches. Size is omitted from some rows. Given values are once, few, many or a class for expanded clones.

abundance	v_gene	j_gene	d_gene	CDR3aa	CDR3nt
few	TRBV15	TRBJ2-1	TRBD1	CATSRVRGTGDNEQFF	TGTGCCACCAGCAGAGTTAGGGGGACAGGGGACAATGAGCAGTTCTTC
few	TRBV6-4	TRBJ1-1	-	CASRETTGNTEAFF	TGTGCCAGCAGAGAGACGACAGGGAACACTGAAGCTTTCTTT
-	TRBV5-4	TRBJ2-1	-	CASFMGSGPVGKQFF	TGTGCCAGCTTTATGGGGAGTGGGCCGGTTGGGAAGCAGTTCTTC
many	TRBV28	TRBJ2-5	-	CASSSPVDDQYF	TGTGCCAGCAGTTCCCCTGTGGACGACCAGTACTTC
many	TRBV28	TRBJ2-1	-	CASGSPGGSDEQFF	TGTGCCAGCGGATCCCCGGGCGGTTCGGATGAGCAGTTCTTC
-	TRBV18	TRBJ2-3	TRBD1	CASSPRDRVSADTQYF	TGTGCCAGCTCACCGCGGGACAGGGTTTCGGCAGATACGCAGTATTTT
-	TRBV4-3	TRBJ2-7	TRBD1	CASSLRQGPYEQYF	TGCGCCAGCAGCCTCAGACAGGGGCCGTACGAGCAGTACTTC
-	TRBV25-1	TRBJ2-5	-	CASSESSRPGSRETQYF	TGTGCCAGCAGTGAATCGTCCCGTCCCGGGTCACGAGAGACCCAGTACTTC
-	TRBV7-9	TRBJ1-1	-	CASSPGPTGAFF	TGTGCCAGCAGCCCGGGACCCACTGGGGCTTTCTTT
-	TRBV11-2	TRBJ2-3	TRBD1	CASSLVRTGPGTQYF	TGTGCCAGCAGCTTAGTTAGGACAGGTCCAGGTACGCAGTATTTT
-	TRBV7-3	TRBJ2-7	-	CASSLTAGDAYEQYF	TGTGCCAGCAGCTTAACGGCAGGGGATGCCTACGAGCAGTACTTC
-	TRBV6-1	TRBJ2-2	-	CASSEVWDLLTGELFF	TGTGCCAGCAGTGAAGTTTGGGACTTATTGACCGGGGAGCTGTTTTTT
-	TRBV18	TRBJ2-3	-	CASSTHFTDTQYF	TGTGCCAGCTCAACCCACTTTACAGATACGCAGTATTTT
-	TRBV7-6	TRBJ1-5	-	CASSFGRNQPQHF	TGTGCGAGCAGCTTCGGGAGAAATCAGCCCCAGCATTTT
few	TRBV4-3	TRBJ2-1	-	CASSQEVANEQFF	TGCGCCAGCAGCCAAGAGGTGGCCAATGAGCAGTTCTTC
few	TRBV27	TRBJ2-7	-	CASSFASGAFYEQYF	TGTGCCAGCAGTTTTGCCTCCGGGGCGTTCTACGAGCAGTACTTC
-	TRBV15	TRBJ2-5	-	CATSREETQYF	TGTGCCACCAGCAGAGAGGAGACCCAGTACTTC
-	TRBV5-6	TRBJ1-1	-	CASRPLPGIRDTEAFF	TGTGCCAGCAGACCTTTGCCGGGGATACGGGACACTGAAGCTTTCTTT
-	TRBV28	TRBJ2-6	-	CASSSVTGDSGANVLTF	TGTGCCAGCAGTTCCGTCACAGGTGACTCTGGGGCCAACGTCCTGACTTTC
-	TRBV28	TRBJ2-5	-	CASSFQGGAQETQYF	TGTGCCAGCAGTTTTCAGGGTGGAGCACAAGAGACCCAGTACTTC
few	TRBV6-6	TRBJ2-2	-	CASSFTGELFF	TGTGCCAGCAGCTTCACCGGGGAGCTGTTTTTT
-	TRBV20-1	TRBJ2-1	-	CSVSRYNEQFF	TGCAGTGTCTCTCGATACAATGAGCAGTTCTTC
-	TRBV21-1	TRBJ2-7	-	CASSKAVVRIPFLDEQYF	TGTGCCAGCAGCAAAGCGGTGGTCAGGATCCCCTTTTTGGACGAGCAGTACTTC
few	TRBV7-2	TRBJ2-1	-	CASREGLFLGEQFF	TGTGCCAGCAGGGAGGGGCTATTTTTAGGTGAGCAGTTCTTC
once	TRBV6-6	TRBJ2-2	-	CASFGSRWGGELFF	TGTGCCAGCTTTGGGTCCCGTTGGGGCGGGGAGCTGTTTTTT
few	TRBV10-3	TRBJ1-4	TRBD1	CAISEAPGTVDEKLFF	TGTGCCATCAGTGAGGCCCCGGGGACAGTGGATGAAAAACTGTTTTTT
-	TRBV27	TRBJ2-2	TRBD2	CASANLLAAGELFF	TGTGCCAGCGCCAACCTTCTAGCGGCCGGGGAGCTGTTTTTT
few	TRBV5-6	TRBJ2-7	TRBD2	CASSPRTSGADEQYF	TGTGCCAGCAGTCCTCGGACTAGCGGAGCCGACGAGCAGTACTTC
-	TRBV28	TRBJ1-2	-	CASSPPGTHNYGYTF	TGTGCCAGCAGTCCCCCGGGGACCCATAACTATGGCTACACCTTC
-	TRBV4-2	TRBJ1-5	-	CASSQKNQPQHF	TGTGCCAGCAGCCAAAAGAATCAGCCCCAGCATTTT
-	TRBV9	TRBJ2-1	-	CASSVDGNYYNEQFF	TGTGCCAGCAGCGTAGACGGGAATTACTACAATGAGCAGTTCTTC
-	TRBV18	TRBJ2-4	-	CASSPLPGTAAKNIQYF	TGTGCCAGCTCACCGCTGCCAGGGACGGCGGCCAAAAACATTCAGTACTTC
-	TRBV5-1	TRBJ2-3	TRBD2	CASSNVREGITDTQYF	TGCGCCAGCAGCAATGTGCGGGAGGGTATCACAGATACGCAGTATTTT
few	TRBV7-3	TRBJ1-1	-	CASSLTGNGDTEAFF	TGTGCCAGCAGCTTAACGGGTAATGGGGACACTGAAGCTTTCTTT
few	TRBV10-3	TRBJ1-3	-	CAINTAYGNTIYF	TGTGCCATCAACACGGCGTATGGAAACACCATATATTTT
few	TRBV5-4	TRBJ2-3	TRBD2	CASSPAAGDTDTQYF	TGTGCCAGCAGCCCCGCAGCGGGAGACACAGATACGCAGTATTTT
-	TRBV6-1	TRBJ2-7	-	CASSQRQGRAYEQYF	TGTGCCAGCAGTCAACGACAGGGGAGGGCCTACGAGCAGTACTTC
few	TRBV19	TRBJ2-3	-	CASSITGKDTQYF	TGTGCCAGTAGTATCACGGGAAAGGATACGCAGTATTTT
-	TRBV6-6	TRBJ2-5	-	CASSARTAYVRETQYF	TGTGCCAGCAGTGCCCGGACAGCGTACGTCAGGGAGACCCAGTACTTC
-	TRBV5-1	TRBJ2-5	-	CASSLVSTQETQYF	TGCGCCAGCAGCTTGGTATCTACACAAGAGACCCAGTACTTC
few	TRBV7-2	TRBJ1-5	-	CASSITWGQPQHF	TGTGCCAGCAGCATTACTTGGGGACAGCCCCAGCATTTT
-	TRBV4-2	TRBJ2-1	-	CASSQDWASRGEQFF	TGTGCCAGCAGCCAAGATTGGGCTTCGAGGGGTGAGCAGTTCTTC
-	TRBV6-5	TRBJ2-7	-	CASSYRSGLSYEQYF	TGTGCCAGCAGTTACCGTTCAGGGCTCTCCTACGAGCAGTACTTC
-	TRBV19	TRBJ2-3	TRBD1	CASSSLGTDRADTQYF	TGTGCCAGTAGTTCGTTGGGTACAGACAGGGCCGATACGCAGTATTTT
few	TRBV6-5	TRBJ2-5	-	CASQDFQETQYF	TGTGCCAGCCAGGATTTCCAAGAGACCCAGTACTTC
-	TRBV5-8	TRBJ2-2	-	CASSLVLANTGELFF	TGTGCCAGCAGCTTGGTCCTAGCCAACACCGGGGAGCTGTTTTTT
few	TRBV10-3	TRBJ2-5	TRBD1	CAISALGTGGETQYF	TGTGCCATCAGTGCCTTAGGAACAGGGGGTGAGACCCAGTACTTC
few	TRBV18	TRBJ2-7	-	CASSPTWDGRYEQYF	TGTGCCAGCTCACCTACTTGGGACGGTCGCTACGAGCAGTACTTC
-	TRBV7-2	TRBJ2-3	-	CASSLIGGPTDTQYF	TGTGCCAGCAGCCTAATCGGGGGTCCCACAGATACGCAGTATTTT
-	TRBV2	TRBJ1-4	TRBD1	CASQGAGAEKLFF	TGTGCCAGCCAGGGGGCAGGCGCTGAAAAACTGTTTTTT